The clone carrying this T cell receptor beta chain has ten or more counts. Its antigen is undetermined. The sample originates from a study of CD8 T cells in ankylosing spondylitis. Study-level points and caveats: Several highly homologous variants made up a TCR beta motif that seemed to typify ankylosing spondylitis blood.

Quantitative molecular-barcoded 5'-RACE generated the TCR beta libraries. A single record per CDR3 protein comes from TCRdb applying MiXCR to the 5' RACE reads. The sample has 180,000 or so distinct CDR3 sequences; 11% are singletons. The V gene lost 5 bases and the J gene lost 0 bases, with 11 bases spanning the gap. This CDR3 has 15 residues. The sequence was obtained from a male donor with ankylosing spondylitis or in good health (not recorded which). The chain couples TRBV12-3 or TRBV12-4 to TRBJ2-1; no clear D. Sequencing was carried out using blood, either unsorted or a sorted T cell fraction (not recorded which). CDR3 region: CASSPGRRSYNEQFF. DNA for the CDR3: TGTGCCAGCAGTCCCGGGCGACGCTCCTACAATGAGCAGTTCTTC.